These 10 T cell receptor beta chains were sequenced from one sample in a study of cytomegalovirus exposure and HLA in healthy donors. Both 60 Vbeta primers and 13 Jbeta primers went into the PCR. Clones were read by immunoSEQ multiplex PCR, and TCRdb kept only the in-frame ones, dropping some. The table lists around 200,000 clones, around 62% of them singletons, with roughly 2.9% in the top ten. Sequenced: PBMCs. Receptors originate from a man aged 35 to 55 in good health and CMV-seronegative.

V gene TRBV4-1 combines with J gene TRBJ2-1, with TRBD2 identical over 10 bases. J lost 9 bases, V lost 0 bases, and 11 bases had no gene match. Germline CDR1 MGHRA, CDR2 YSYEKL. CDR3 length equals 17 residues. The CDR3 here is CASSQETGTSEASEQFF. Written as DNA, the CDR3 is TGCGCCAGCAGCCAAGAGACCGGGACTAGCGAGGCAAGTGAGCAGTTCTTC.

The chain combines TRBV5-4 with TRBJ2-3; 10 nucleotides match TRBD2. In germline, CDR1 is SGHNT, CDR2 YYREEE (reference sequence). J lost 0 bases, V lost 1 base, and 8 bases had no gene match. This CDR3 has 18 amino acids. The CDR3 nucleotides are TGTGCCAGCAGCTTGCGCAGCGGGAGGGCCCCTAGCACAGATACGCAGTATTTT. Its translation: CASSLRSGRAPSTDTQYF. Together with reference TRBV5-4 and TRBJ2-3, the CDR3 gives the full variable domain: ETGVTQSPTHLIKTRGQQVTLRCSSQSGHNTVSWYQQALGQGPQFIFQYYREEENGRGNFPPRFSGLQFPNYSSELNVNALELDDSALYLCASSLRSGRAPSTDTQYFGPGTRLTVL.

The chain combines TRBV19 with TRBJ1-1; D may be TRBD1 (5 bases). This CDR3 comprises 14 residues. Looked up from germline, CDR1 is LNHDA and CDR2 is SQIVND (reference sequence). V was shortened by 3 bases and J by 6 bases, with 14 bases between the two germline ends. The CDR3 DNA is TGTGCCAGTAGTATCTCTAAAGGGGCGGCTGAAGCTTTCTTT. Protein product: CASSISKGAAEAFF.

This clone appeared once. The rearrangement uses TRBV5-6 and TRBJ2-7, with 8 bases fitting TRBD2. The CDR3 is made up of 16 amino acids. CDR1 is SGHDT and CDR2 is YYEEEE in the germline V gene. V shed 1 base, J shed 0 bases, and the junction held 6 bases outside the gene matches. CDR3 in DNA: TGTGCCAGCAGCTTGTTCGTCGGGACTAGCTCCTACGAGCAGTACTTC. Translation: CASSLFVGTSSYEQYF. The full variable domain, its missing parts supplied by reference TRBV5-6 and TRBJ2-7, is DAGVTQSPTHLIKTRGQQVTLRCSPKSGHDTVSWYQQALGQGPQFIFQYYEEEERQRGNFPDRFSGHQFPNYSSELNVNALLLGDSALYLCASSLFVGTSSYEQYFGPGTRLTVT.

The gene calls are TRBV30 and TRBJ1-4; D remains unclear. Looked up from germline, CDR1 is GTSNPN and CDR2 is SVGIG (reference sequence). Trimming removed 4 bases from V and 2 bases from J, with 11 bases in between. The CDR3 covers 14 residues. CDR3 sequence (DNA): TGTGCCTGGACGAGGGCCGCTACTAATGAAAAACTGTTTTTT. It yields the protein CAWTRAATNEKLFF.

This clone has only one observation. The rearrangement links TRBV19 to TRBJ2-4, with D unresolved. Germline CDR1 and CDR2: LNHDA and SQIVND (reference sequence). Trimming cost V 4 bases and J 9 bases, with 7 bases left between them. The CDR3 contains 11 residues. The CDR3 spells CASSTSTIQYF. The CDR3 DNA reads TGTGCCAGTAGTACATCTACCATTCAGTACTTC.

V is TRBV7-8 and J is TRBJ2-7; D gene uncertain. Deletions cut 3 bases from V and 5 bases from J, with 11 bases between. The CDR3 runs 13 residues. Per the germline V gene, CDR1 is SGHVS and CDR2 is FQNEAQ. CDR3 sequence reads: CASSFPGINEQYF. The CDR3, as DNA: TGTGCCAGCAGCTTCCCAGGAATCAACGAGCAGTACTTC.

The chain has TRBV11-2 and TRBJ2-2; D gene uncertain. Germline CDR1 reads SGHAT; CDR2 reads FQNNGV. V lost 2 bases and J 6 bases, leaving 7 bases between the germline ends. The CDR3 totals 13 residues. The CDR3 sequence is CASSLTRSGELFF. The CDR3 nucleotides are TGTGCCAGCAGCTTAACCAGGTCCGGGGAGCTGTTTTTT.

V usage is TRBV28 and J usage is TRBJ2-1, with D possibly being TRBD2 (7 bases). Trimming took 4 bases from V and 6 from J, leaving 19 bases between them. The CDR3 is made up of 16 amino acids. Germline V gene sequence: CDR1 MDHEN, CDR2 SYDVKM. CDR3 amino acids: CASSSLLAGAINEQFF. In DNA, the CDR3 is TGTGCCAGCAGTTCCCTCCTGGCGGGGGCAATCAATGAGCAGTTCTTC.

The J gene is TRBJ2-3, the V gene TRBV7-9; 12 bases align to TRBD1. V shed 5 bases and J 2 bases; nucleotides not matched to a gene: 5. There are 16 residues in the CDR3. Germline V gene data show CDR1 as SEHNR and CDR2 as FQNEAQ (reference sequence). CDR3 coding DNA: TGTGCCAGCAGCCCCGGGACAGGGGGCGACACAGATACGCAGTATTTT. This translates into CASSPGTGGDTDTQYF.